This T cell receptor (beta chain) was documented in a study of shared clonotypes between healthy human individuals (TCRdb year 2020). Background on the whole study: The cohort comprised two women and three men aged 18 to 49 years. Blood TCR repertoires of roughly five healthy adults were deeply sequenced to estimate repertoire size and the extent of clonotype sharing between individuals. To increase sequencing depth and limit assay-specific biases, TCR repertoire library preparation and sequencing were carried out by different laboratories using diverse techniques. Between about 0.9 and 9 billion PBMCs per donor were obtained by leukapheresis.

In this sample, this clone turned up many times. The antigen it recognizes is unknown. No base quality information exists; no much larger clone differs at one position. Using the deep immunoSEQ assay, TCR CDR3 regions were amplified from genomic DNA by multiplex PCR. Extracted genomic DNA from each cell subset was distributed evenly across all wells of several immunoSEQ 96-well plates, and each plate was treated as a replicate. For unsorted PBMC, each replicate PCR was loaded with approximately 320 ng genomic DNA, equivalent to approximately 33,000 T cell genomes. Ten immunoSEQ deep assay plates were used to sequence the unsorted PBMC genomic DNA. Purified libraries were measured with a Qubit 3.0 fluorometer, size-checked on a Bioanalyzer 2100, and measured again with the KAPA Library Quantification kit. Every immunoSEQ 96-well plate was sequenced on a dedicated single-read 150-cycle Illumina NextSeq 550 flow cell. In the source study's methods: Because the immunoSEQ output held only junctional sequences and lacked quality scores, the filtering could not match the filtering applied to full-length reads. Sequences were annotated with PyIR, a Python wrapper for IgBLAST v1.9, using IMGT germline references to assign V/J genes and CDR3. Reads with weak V/J assignments (E-value above 1e-6), missing CDR3, stop codons, out-of-frame junctions, or ambiguous translated residues were removed. V3J clonotypes were defined as sequences sharing the same inferred V gene, J gene, and CDR3 amino acid sequence. The percentage overlap between two repertoires was calculated by dividing the number of shared unique clonotypes by the size of the smaller repertoire. Richness of each repertoire was evaluated using RTK rarefaction, the Chao1 estimator, and Recon v2.1 estimates of unobserved clonotypes. TCRdb's version of the immuneACCESS table is confined to in-frame rearrangements and falls short of the full clone set. An unresolved V gene accounts for under half of the shortfall where checked; the remainder is of unknown origin. That table furnishes V, J and clone size, whereas the DNA furnished D and trimming. In this sample the table shows about 490,000 clones, 76% of which occur a single time. The ten top clones hold 13% of the sample.

Beyond this particular receptor, the publication reports: The genetic and exposure-history diversity represented was limited by the small number of donors. Sampling was restricted to blood, and TCR repertoires in tissues likely differ from the TCR repertoires found in blood. Pairwise subsampling led to the expectation that sequencing depth would affect the degree of clonotype sharing among donors.

A distance of 10 bases separates the germline ends of V and J, which lose 2 bases and 2 bases respectively. The germline V gene provides CDR1 WSHSY and CDR2 SAAADI. The CDR3 goes from the cysteine to the phenylalanine over 15 residues. The CDR3 DNA has 45 bases and is translated from base 1. The donors were healthy, HIV-negative adults who had no recently reported acute infections or vaccinations. All donors were Caucasian adults living in Nashville, Tennessee, USA. For unsorted samples, 90 million or so PBMCs were counted and genomic DNA was extracted with the QIAamp DNA Blood Mini kit. After blood collection by leukapheresis, PBMCs were isolated using Ficoll-Histopaque density gradient centrifugation and then cryopreserved in the vapor phase of liquid nitrogen.

This TCR came from a middle-aged woman in good health. Some clones in this sample may be carry-over from other donors' samples. Sequencing was performed on PBMCs. The rearranged segments are TRBV10-2 and TRBJ1-5; TRBD1 is a weak D gene call, 6 bases matching. The CDR3 in this case is CASSEDRTRNQPQHF. The nucleotide sequence is given as TGCGCCAGCAGTGAGGACAGGACCCGCAATCAGCCCCAGCATTTT.